This passage covers 7 T cell receptor beta chains from one sample sequenced in a study of somatic mutations in cytotoxic T cells in rheumatoid arthritis. Profiling relied on immunoSEQ multiplex PCR, and the TCRdb table lists in-frame clones only, not all of them. The sample contains roughly 13,000 clones, roughly 70% of which appear only once. Material: CD8+ T cells sorted from blood. These receptors were collected from an adult with rheumatoid arthritis.

The chain uses TRBV19 and TRBJ2-3; no firm D call. Trimming stripped 0 bases from V and 0 bases from J, with 7 bases between. Germline V CDR1 and CDR2: LNHDA, SQIVND (reference sequence). CDR3 length: 15 amino acids. The CDR3, as DNA: TGTGCCAGTAGTATAGACCTTCTTAGCACAGATACGCAGTATTTT. Translating it yields CASSIDLLSTDTQYF. Using reference TRBV19 and TRBJ2-3 for the parts outside the CDR3, the full variable domain is DGGITQSPKYLFRKEGQNVTLSCEQNLNHDAMYWYRQDPGQGLRLIYYSQIVNDFQKGDIAEGYSVSREKKESFPLTVTSAQKNPTAFYLCASSIDLLSTDTQYFGPGTRLTVL.

V is TRBV30 and J is TRBJ1-6; unclear D gene. The CDR3 extends over 11 amino acids. The germline V and J ends were trimmed by 3 bases and 6 bases, with 3 bases remaining between them. From germline, CDR1 is GTSNPN and CDR2 SVGIG (reference sequence). Here the CDR3 DNA reads TGTGCCTGGAGGATTAATTCACCCCTCCACTTT. This encodes CAWRINSPLHF. Using reference TRBV30 and TRBJ1-6 for the parts outside the CDR3, the full variable domain is SQTIHQWPATLVQPVGSPLSLECTVEGTSNPNLYWYRQAAGRGLQLLFYSVGIGQISSEVPQNLSASRPQDRQFILSSKKLLLSDSGFYLCAWRINSPLHFGNGTRLTVT.

The CDR3 nucleotides read TGTGCCAGCAGTTACAGCGAGATTAGCGGGGCGAACATTCAGTACTTC. Protein: CASSYSEISGANIQYF. The chain has TRBV6-5 and TRBJ2-4; TRBD2 matches at 8 bases. This CDR3 comprises 16 residues. Per germline, CDR1 MNHEY and CDR2 SVGAGI. V was clipped by 2 bases and J by 7 bases; unmatched bases: 10.

V and J are TRBV6-1 and TRBJ2-2; 8 nucleotides line up with TRBD1. This CDR3 has 15 amino acids. Germline V gene lookup returns CDR1 MNHNS and CDR2 SASEGT. The V and J ends lost 7 bases and 6 bases, in that order; junction bases with no gene match: 10. The CDR3, as DNA: TGTGCCAGCAACTCCGGGACAGGTAGTCCCGGGGAGCTGTTTTTT. This translates into CASNSGTGSPGELFF.

This clone was counted a single time. V usage is TRBV29-1 and J usage is TRBJ1-1; D is unclear. CDR3 size: 16 residues. Looked up from germline, CDR1 is SQVTM and CDR2 is ANQGSEA. Trimming pared 7 bases from V and 0 bases from J, leaving 21 bases between. The CDR3 is CSAAGDWYGMNTEAFF. The CDR3 nucleotides are TGCAGCGCTGCGGGTGATTGGTACGGTATGAACACTGAAGCTTTCTTT.

The CDR3 reads CASSLVGGWGNEQFF. CDR3 DNA: TGTGCCAGCAGCTTAGTGGGGGGCTGGGGCAATGAGCAGTTCTTC. V usage is TRBV11-2 and J usage is TRBJ2-1; the D call may be TRBD1 or TRBD2 (6 bases each). Trimming shortened V by 1 base and J by 6 bases, and 13 bases separated the two germline ends. CDR3 length: 15 residues. In germline, CDR1 is SGHAT, CDR2 FQNNGV.

The V gene is TRBV28, the J gene TRBJ2-5; 10 bases match TRBD1. With 7 bases clipped from V and 5 bases from J, the junction kept 1 base outside the gene matches. CDR3 length equals 12 residues. The germline gives CDR1 MDHEN, CDR2 SYDVKM. The chain's CDR3 is CASTGQGETQYF. The DNA for the CDR3 is TGTGCCAGCACGGGACAGGGGGAGACCCAGTACTTC. The full variable domain, rest sourced from reference TRBV28 and TRBJ2-5, is DVKVTQSSRYLVKRTGEKVFLECVQDMDHENMFWYRQDPGLGLRLIYFSYDVKMKEKGDIPEGYSVSREKKERFSLILESASTNQTSMYLCASTGQGETQYFGPGTRLLVL.